A selection of T cell receptor beta chains follows, all from one sample in a study of breast tumors, draining lymph nodes, adjacent tissues. TCRdb passed the multiplex PCR reads through MiXCR, listing each CDR3 protein once. The data contain approximately 180,000 distinct CDR3 sequences, approximately 30% of them seen just once; the ten biggest clones take up more than 3.5%. Source material: axillary lymph node tissue. The origin of the receptors is a female donor with breast cancer. Some clones in this sample may be carry-over from other donors' samples. Each CDR3 is given with its conserved first and last residue. The D gene is left open where the match is weak. Clone sizes are given selectively: once, few, many, or a class where the clone is expanded.

many	TRBV15	TRBJ2-1	-	CATSRDPTRSDEQFF
many	TRBV6-5	TRBJ1-6	TRBD1	CASRPRLTGVNSPLHF
once	TRBV9	TRBJ2-3	TRBD2	CASSVGASGGTDTQYF
many	TRBV7-9	TRBJ2-3	-	CASSPRVVSHTDTQYF
-	TRBV6-6	TRBJ2-2	TRBD1	CASRQIPGQGRNTGELFF
-	TRBV7-2	TRBJ2-5	-	CASSLDARNLGPQHF
many	TRBV30	TRBJ2-3	-	CAWSVLTDTQYF
many	TRBV5-8	TRBJ2-3	TRBD1	CASSLRQGADTQYF
many	TRBV7-9	TRBJ1-2	TRBD1	CASSKSGTGNSGYTF
many	TRBV27	TRBJ1-6	-	CASSVLSYNSPLHF
-	TRBV7-8	TRBJ1-2	TRBD1	CASSARTGIYYGYPF
few	TRBV18	TRBJ1-1	-	CASSQDRNTEAFF
-	TRBV20-1	TRBJ2-5	-	CSAGWVGETQYF
many	TRBV5-4	TRBJ2-3	TRBD2	CASRTGLAGRTDTQYF
-	TRBV20-1	TRBJ2-2	TRBD2	CSAGLAGARTTGELFF
many	TRBV5-8	TRBJ1-2	TRBD1	CASSLYGQGADYGYTF
few	TRBV6-2/TRBV6-3	TRBJ2-3	-	CASSYSRGFYTQYF
-	TRBV7-6	TRBJ2-5	TRBD2	CASSVPGGQETQYF